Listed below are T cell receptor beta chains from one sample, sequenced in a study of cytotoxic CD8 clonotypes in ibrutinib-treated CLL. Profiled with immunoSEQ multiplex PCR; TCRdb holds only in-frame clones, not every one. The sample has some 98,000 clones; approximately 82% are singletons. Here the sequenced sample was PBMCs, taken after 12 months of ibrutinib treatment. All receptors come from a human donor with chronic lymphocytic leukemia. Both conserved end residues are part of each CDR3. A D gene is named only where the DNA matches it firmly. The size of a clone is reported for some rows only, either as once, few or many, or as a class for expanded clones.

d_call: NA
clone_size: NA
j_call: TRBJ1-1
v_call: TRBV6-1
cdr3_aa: CASSELSVNTEAFF
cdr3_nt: TGTGCCAGCAGTGAACTTTCCGTGAACACTGAAGCTTTCTTT

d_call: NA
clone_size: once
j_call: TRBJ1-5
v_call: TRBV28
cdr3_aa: CASSTGQGKGWGNQPQHF
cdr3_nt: TGTGCCAGCAGCACGGGGCAGGGGAAAGGGTGGGGCAATCAGCCCCAGCATTTT

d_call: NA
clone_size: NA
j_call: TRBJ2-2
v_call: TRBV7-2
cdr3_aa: CASSPILELFF
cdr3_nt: TGTGCCAGCAGCCCCATTTTGGAGCTGTTTTTT

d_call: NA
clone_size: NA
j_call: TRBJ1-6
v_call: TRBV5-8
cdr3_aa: CASSLLGSNSPLHF
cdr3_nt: TGTGCCAGCAGCTTGTTAGGGAGTAATTCACCCCTCCACTTT

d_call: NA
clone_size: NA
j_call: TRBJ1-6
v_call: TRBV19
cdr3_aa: CASSMIWNSPLHF
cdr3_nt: TGTGCCAGTAGTATGATCTGGAATTCACCCCTCCACTTT

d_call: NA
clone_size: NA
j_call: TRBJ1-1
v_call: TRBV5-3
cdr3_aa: CARTGPRGRTSKNTEAFF
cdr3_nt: TGTGCCAGAACCGGGCCGCGGGGACGCACCAGCAAGAACACTGAAGCTTTCTTT

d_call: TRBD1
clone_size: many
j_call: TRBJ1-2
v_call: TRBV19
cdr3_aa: CASTRLDREGGYTF
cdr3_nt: TGTGCCAGCACCCGGCTCGACAGGGAGGGCGGCTACACCTTC

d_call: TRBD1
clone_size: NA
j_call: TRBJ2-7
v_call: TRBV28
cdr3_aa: CASRGTGGSYEQYF
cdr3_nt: TGTGCCAGCAGGGGTACAGGGGGCTCCTACGAGCAGTACTTC

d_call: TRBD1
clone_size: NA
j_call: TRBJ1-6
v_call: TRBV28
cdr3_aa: CASSRTGGESPLHF
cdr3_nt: TGTGCCAGCAGTAGGACAGGGGGCGAATCACCCCTCCACTTT

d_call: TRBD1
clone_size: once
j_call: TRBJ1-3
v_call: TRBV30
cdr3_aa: CAWGHRDRVRGNTIYF
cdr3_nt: TGTGCCTGGGGACACCGGGACAGGGTGAGGGGAAACACCATATATTTT

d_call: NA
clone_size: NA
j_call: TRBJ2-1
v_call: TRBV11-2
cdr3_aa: CASSLADTDLAIFGQFF
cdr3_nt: TGTGCCAGCAGCTTAGCGGACACGGACCTTGCAATTTTCGGGCAGTTCTTC

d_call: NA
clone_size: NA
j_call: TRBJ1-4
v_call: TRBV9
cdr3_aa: CASSPRVGITNEKLFF
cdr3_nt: TGTGCCAGCAGCCCTAGAGTTGGGATTACTAATGAAAAACTGTTTTTT

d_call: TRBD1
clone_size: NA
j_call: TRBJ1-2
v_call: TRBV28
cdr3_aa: CASSLIPGTANYGYTF
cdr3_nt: TGTGCCAGCAGTTTAATTCCGGGGACAGCTAACTATGGCTACACCTTC

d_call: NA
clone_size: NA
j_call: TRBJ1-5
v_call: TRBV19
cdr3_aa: CASSIDSGPRNQPQHF
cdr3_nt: TGTGCCAGTAGTATAGATTCGGGTCCTCGCAATCAGCCCCAGCATTTT

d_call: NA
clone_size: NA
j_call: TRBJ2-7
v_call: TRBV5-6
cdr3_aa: CASSRSGRYEQYF
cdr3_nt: TGTGCCAGCAGCCGAAGCGGACGCTACGAGCAGTACTTC

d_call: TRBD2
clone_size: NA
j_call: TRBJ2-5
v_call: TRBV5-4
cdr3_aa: CASSPELAGIETQYF
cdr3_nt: TGTGCCAGCAGCCCCGAGCTAGCGGGGATAGAGACCCAGTACTTC

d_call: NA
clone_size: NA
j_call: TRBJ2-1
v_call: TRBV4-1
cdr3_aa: CASSQEGGQRAKLF
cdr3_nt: TGCGCCAGCAGCCAAGAGGGAGGACAGCGGGCCAAACTCTTC

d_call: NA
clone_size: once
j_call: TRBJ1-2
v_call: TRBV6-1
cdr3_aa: CASAQQGSGGYTF
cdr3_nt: TGTGCCAGCGCCCAGCAGGGTTCGGGTGGCTACACCTTC

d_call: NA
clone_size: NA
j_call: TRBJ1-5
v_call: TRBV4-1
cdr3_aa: CASSQERGSNQPQHF
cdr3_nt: TGCGCCAGCAGCCAAGAAAGGGGAAGCAATCAGCCCCAGCATTTT

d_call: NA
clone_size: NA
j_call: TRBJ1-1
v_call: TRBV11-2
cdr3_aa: CASSLGPGRDTEAFF
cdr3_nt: TGTGCCAGCAGCTTAGGGCCCGGGCGGGACACTGAAGCTTTCTTT

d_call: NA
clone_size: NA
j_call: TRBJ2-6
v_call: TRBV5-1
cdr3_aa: CASSGTGTSSGANVLTF
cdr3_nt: TGCGCCAGCAGCGGGACGGGCACCAGCTCTGGGGCCAACGTCCTGACTTTC

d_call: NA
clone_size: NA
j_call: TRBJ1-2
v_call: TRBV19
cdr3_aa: CASSISQQGGYGYTF
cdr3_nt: TGTGCCAGTAGTATTTCTCAACAGGGAGGCTATGGCTACACCTTC

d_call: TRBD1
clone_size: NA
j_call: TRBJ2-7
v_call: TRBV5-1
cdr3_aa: CASSRDRAFNEQYF
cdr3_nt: TGCGCCAGCAGCCGAGACAGGGCGTTTAACGAGCAGTACTTC

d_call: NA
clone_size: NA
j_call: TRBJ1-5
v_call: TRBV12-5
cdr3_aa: CASGLGGSNQPQHF
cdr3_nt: TGTGCTAGTGGTTTGGGGGGTAGCAATCAGCCCCAGCATTTT

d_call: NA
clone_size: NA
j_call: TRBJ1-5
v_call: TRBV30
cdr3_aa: CALKGGGSSNQPQHF
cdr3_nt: TGTGCCCTAAAGGGAGGGGGGTCGTCCAATCAGCCCCAGCATTTT

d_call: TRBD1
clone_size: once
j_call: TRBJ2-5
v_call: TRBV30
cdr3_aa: CAWSTGAETQYF
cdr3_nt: TGTGCCTGGAGTACAGGGGCAGAGACCCAGTACTTC

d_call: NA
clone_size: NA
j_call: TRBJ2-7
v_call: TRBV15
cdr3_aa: CATSTSVLYEQYF
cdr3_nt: TGTGCCACCAGCACGAGCGTCTTATACGAGCAGTACTTC

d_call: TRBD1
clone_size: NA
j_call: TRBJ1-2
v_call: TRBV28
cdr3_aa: CASSRPGTGNRGYTF
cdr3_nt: TGTGCCAGCAGTCGACCCGGGACAGGGAACCGGGGCTACACCTTC

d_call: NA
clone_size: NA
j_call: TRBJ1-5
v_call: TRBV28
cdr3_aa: CASSPTLGDQPQHF
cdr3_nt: TGTGCCAGCAGTCCCACCCTCGGTGATCAGCCCCAGCATTTT

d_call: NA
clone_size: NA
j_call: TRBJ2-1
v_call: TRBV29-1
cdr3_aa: CSVEMYEQFF
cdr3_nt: TGCAGCGTTGAAATGTATGAGCAGTTCTTC

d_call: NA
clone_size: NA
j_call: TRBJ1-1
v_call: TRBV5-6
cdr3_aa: CASSLGVQGNTEAFF
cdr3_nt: TGTGCCAGCAGCTTGGGTGTACAGGGAAACACTGAAGCTTTCTTT

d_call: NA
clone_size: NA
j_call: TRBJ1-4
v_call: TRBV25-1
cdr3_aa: CASSEWGRTNEKLFF
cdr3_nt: TGTGCCAGCAGTGAATGGGGGAGGACTAATGAAAAACTGTTTTTT

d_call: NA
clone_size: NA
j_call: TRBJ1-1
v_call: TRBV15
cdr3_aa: CATSRDRGRLNTEAFF
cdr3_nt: TGTGCCACCAGCAGAGATCGAGGGAGGCTGAACACTGAAGCTTTCTTT

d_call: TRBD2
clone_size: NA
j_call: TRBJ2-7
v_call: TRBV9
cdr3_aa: CASSVSGGPSYEQYF
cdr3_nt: TGTGCCAGCAGCGTAAGCGGGGGGCCCTCCTACGAGCAGTACTTC

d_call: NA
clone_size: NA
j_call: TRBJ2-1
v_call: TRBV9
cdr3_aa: CASGAESSYNEQFF
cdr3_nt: TGTGCCAGCGGCGCTGAGAGCTCCTACAATGAGCAGTTCTTC

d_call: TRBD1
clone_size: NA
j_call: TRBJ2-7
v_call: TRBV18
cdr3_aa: CASSRQGSYEQYF
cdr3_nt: TGTGCCAGCTCGCGACAGGGTTCCTACGAGCAGTACTTC

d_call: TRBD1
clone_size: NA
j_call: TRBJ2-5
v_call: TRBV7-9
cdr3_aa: CASSARYGTGGRETQYF
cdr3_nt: TGTGCCAGCAGCGCCCGATACGGGACAGGGGGACGAGAGACCCAGTACTTC

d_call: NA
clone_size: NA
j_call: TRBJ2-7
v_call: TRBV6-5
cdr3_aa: CASTTQGSEQYF
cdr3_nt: TGTGCCAGCACTACACAGGGCTCTGAGCAGTACTTC

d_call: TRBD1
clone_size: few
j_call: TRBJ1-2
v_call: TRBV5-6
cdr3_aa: CASSLRTGGYNYGYTF
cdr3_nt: TGTGCCAGCAGCTTGAGGACAGGGGGCTACAACTATGGCTACACCTTC

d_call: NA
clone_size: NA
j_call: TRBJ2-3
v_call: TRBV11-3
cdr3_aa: CASSQNGLGSTDTQYF
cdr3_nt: TGTGCCAGCAGCCAAAATGGCCTGGGAAGCACAGATACGCAGTATTTT

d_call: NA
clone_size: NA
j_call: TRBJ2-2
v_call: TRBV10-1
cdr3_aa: CASSDPYGELFF
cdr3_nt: TGCGCCAGCAGTGACCCGTACGGGGAGCTGTTTTTT

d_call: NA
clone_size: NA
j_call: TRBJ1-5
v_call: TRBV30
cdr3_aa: CAWSLARPAQPQHF
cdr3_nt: TGTGCCTGGAGCCTCGCCAGGCCGGCTCAGCCCCAGCATTTT

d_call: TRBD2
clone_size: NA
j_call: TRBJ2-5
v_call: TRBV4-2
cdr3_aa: CASSQLAGGLPETQYF
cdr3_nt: TGTGCCAGCAGCCAGTTAGCGGGGGGGCTCCCCGAGACCCAGTACTTC

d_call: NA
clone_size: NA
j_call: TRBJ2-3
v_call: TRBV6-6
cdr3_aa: CASRQAASTDTQYF
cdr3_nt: TGTGCCAGCAGGCAGGCCGCTAGCACAGATACGCAGTATTTT

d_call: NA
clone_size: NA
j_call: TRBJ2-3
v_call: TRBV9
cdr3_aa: CASSGGGDTQYF
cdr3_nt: TGTGCCAGCAGCGGAGGCGGTGATACGCAGTATTTT

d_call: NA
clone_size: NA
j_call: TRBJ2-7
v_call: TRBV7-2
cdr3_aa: CASSSRASYEQYF
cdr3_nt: TGTGCCAGCAGCTCGCGGGCCTCCTACGAGCAGTACTTC

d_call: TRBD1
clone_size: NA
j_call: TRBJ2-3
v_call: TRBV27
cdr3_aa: CASSTGQGASTDTQYF
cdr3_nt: TGTGCCAGCAGTACCGGACAGGGGGCGTCCACAGATACGCAGTATTTT

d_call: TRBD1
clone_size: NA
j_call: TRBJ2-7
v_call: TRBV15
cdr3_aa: CATSAWDRGYEQYF
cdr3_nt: TGTGCCACCAGCGCCTGGGACAGGGGGTACGAGCAGTACTTC

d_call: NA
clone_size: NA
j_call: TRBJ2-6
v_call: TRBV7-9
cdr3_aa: CASSLYRAADVLTF
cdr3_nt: TGTGCCAGCAGCCTCTACCGCGCCGCGGACGTCCTGACTTTC

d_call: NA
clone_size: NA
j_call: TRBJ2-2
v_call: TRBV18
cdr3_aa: CASSPERTTGELFF
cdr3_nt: TGTGCCAGCTCACCAGAGAGGACGACCGGGGAGCTGTTTTTT

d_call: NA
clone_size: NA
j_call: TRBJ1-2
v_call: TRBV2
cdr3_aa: CASGDDGAYGYTF
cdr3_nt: TGTGCCAGTGGTGACGACGGTGCCTATGGCTACACCTTC

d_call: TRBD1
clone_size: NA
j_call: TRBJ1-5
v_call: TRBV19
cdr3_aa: CASSIMTGGGQPQHF
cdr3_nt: TGTGCCAGTAGTATCATGACAGGGGGCGGTCAGCCCCAGCATTTT

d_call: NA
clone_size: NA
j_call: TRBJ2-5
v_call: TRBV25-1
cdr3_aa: CASSEPLREAQYF
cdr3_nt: TGTGCCAGCAGTGAACCGCTAAGGGAGGCCCAGTACTTC

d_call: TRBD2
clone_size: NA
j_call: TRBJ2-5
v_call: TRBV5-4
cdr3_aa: CASSPRATSGEETQYF
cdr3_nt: TGTGCCAGCAGCCCCCGGGCGACTAGCGGGGAAGAGACCCAGTACTTC